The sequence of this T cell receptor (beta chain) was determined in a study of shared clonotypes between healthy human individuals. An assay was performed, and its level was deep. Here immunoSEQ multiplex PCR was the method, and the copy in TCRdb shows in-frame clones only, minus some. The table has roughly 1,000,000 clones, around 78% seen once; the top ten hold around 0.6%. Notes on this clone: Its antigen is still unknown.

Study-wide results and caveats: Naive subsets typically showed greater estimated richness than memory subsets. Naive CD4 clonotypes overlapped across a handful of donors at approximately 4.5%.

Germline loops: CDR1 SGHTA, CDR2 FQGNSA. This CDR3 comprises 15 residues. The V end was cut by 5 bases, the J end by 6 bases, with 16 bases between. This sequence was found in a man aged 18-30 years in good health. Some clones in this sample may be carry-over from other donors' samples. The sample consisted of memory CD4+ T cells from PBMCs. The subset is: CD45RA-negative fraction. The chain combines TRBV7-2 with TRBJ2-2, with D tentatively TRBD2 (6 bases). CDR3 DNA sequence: TGTGCCAGCAGCAAACGGTCCGGGGAGGCCGGGGAGCTGTTTTTT. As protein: CASSKRSGEAGELFF.